One sample yielded the 22 T cell receptor beta chains listed below, sequenced in a study of T cells in tuberculosis. Thawed, overnight-rested PBMC were stained with GMM-loaded CD1B tetramer, viability dye and anti-CD3, then sorted. The lipid loaded on the CD1B tetramers was C32 glucose monomycolate from Rhodococcus equi. Only in-frame clones appear in the TCRdb table, and some are missing; sequencing was by immunoSEQ multiplex PCR. Here the sample spans approximately 88,000 clones, approximately 90% being singletons. The sample consisted of CD1b-GMM tetramer-negative cells sorted from PBMCs. Receptors originate from an adult woman with latent tuberculosis.

The chain joins TRBV7-8 to TRBJ2-1; TRBD2 aligns across 11 bases. The CDR3 spans 15 residues. CDR1 is SGHVS and CDR2 is FQNEAQ in the germline V gene. The V segment lost 5 bases and the J segment 9 bases; nucleotides outside the gene matches: 9. CDR3 in DNA: TGTGCCAGCAGCCTTCTAGCGGGGGGTCCTAGTGAGCAGTTCTTC. Translating gives CASSLLAGGPSEQFF.

In DNA, the CDR3 is TGCAGCGTTGCTCCGGACAGGGGGAACAACTATGGCTACACCTTC. This encodes CSVAPDRGNNYGYTF. The J gene is TRBJ1-2, the V gene TRBV29-1; TRBD1 aligns across 10 bases. This CDR3 has 15 amino acids. Germline assignment: CDR1 SQVTM and CDR2 ANQGSEA. V dropped 4 bases and J dropped 2; count of bases not matched to a gene: 7.

The chain joins TRBV7-9 to TRBJ1-4; D might be TRBD1 (5 bases). V shed 1 base and J shed 7 bases, with 13 bases lying between them. This CDR3 is built from 15 residues. Germline assignment: CDR1 SEHNR and CDR2 FQNEAQ (reference sequence). CDR3 DNA: TGTGCCAGCAGCTTAGAGCCGCTGGGGGGTGAAAAACTGTTTTTT. This encodes CASSLEPLGGEKLFF.

This chain links TRBV25-1 with TRBJ2-7, with TRBD1 matching over 12 bases. This CDR3 spans 18 amino acids. Germline trimming cut 5 bases from V and 5 bases from J; bases unmatched to any gene: 16. Germline-derived CDR1 and CDR2 are MGHDK and SYGVNS. The CDR3 DNA reads TGTGCCAGCAGTCCCACGGGGGGGGACAGGGGGCGTTTCCACGAGCAGTACTTC. The encoded protein is CASSPTGGDRGRFHEQYF.

The J gene is TRBJ2-2, the V gene TRBV7-8, with 10 bases identical to TRBD2. Germline CDR1 SGHVS, CDR2 FQNEAQ. The CDR3 totals 14 residues. After removal of 4 bases from V and 6 bases from J, the junction contained 2 bases not matched to a gene. The CDR3 loop is CASSSGLAAGELFF. The CDR3 coding sequence is TGTGCCAGCAGCTCCGGACTAGCGGCCGGGGAGCTGTTTTTT.

The chain employs TRBV5-4 and TRBJ2-5; 7 bases fit TRBD1. J was trimmed by 4 bases and V by 0 bases; bases with no gene match: 9. Germline V CDR1 and CDR2: SGHNT, YYREEE (reference sequence). There are 16 residues in the CDR3. For the CDR3, the DNA is TGTGCCAGCAGCTTGGGTAGGGGGCAGGCAGGAGAGACCCAGTACTTC. Protein sequence: CASSLGRGQAGETQYF.

This chain uses TRBV6-5 with TRBJ2-4; weak D call: TRBD1 (5 bases). CDR3 length equals 16 residues. CDR1 MNHEY and CDR2 SVGAGI come from the germline V gene. V was clipped by 0 bases and J by 5 bases, with 14 bases between them. The CDR3 is CASSYSFLGPQNIQYF. DNA for the CDR3: TGTGCCAGCAGTTACTCATTTTTGGGGCCTCAAAACATTCAGTACTTC.

This sequence joins TRBV29-1 and TRBJ2-1; no clear D gene. The CDR3 consists of 14 residues. Germline V gene sequence: CDR1 SQVTM, CDR2 ANQGSEA. V was pared by 3 bases and J by 1 base, with 10 bases between. The CDR3 coding sequence is TGCAGCGTTGAGGAGATAAGGTCCTACAATGAGCAGTTCTTC. Its translation: CSVEEIRSYNEQFF.

This chain joins TRBV12-5 and TRBJ2-3; TRBD1 matches 7 bases. Germline V gene lookup returns CDR1 LGHNT and CDR2 FRNRAP. V trimming: 6 bases; J trimming: 0 bases; junction bases outside the gene matches: 9. The CDR3 loop spans 16 amino acids. The CDR3 loop reads CASGLQGTLSTDTQYF. The CDR3 nucleotides read TGTGCTAGTGGCCTACAGGGGACATTGAGCACAGATACGCAGTATTTT.

The chain couples TRBV7-9 to TRBJ2-3; 10 nucleotides line up with TRBD2. CDR3 size: 19 residues. The germline CDR1 and CDR2 sequences are SEHNR and FQNEAQ (reference sequence). V trimming: 1 base; J trimming: 0 bases; junction bases outside the gene matches: 10. The CDR3 bases are TGTGCCAGCAGCTTAGGGTCCCTAGCGGGGGACGGTAGCACAGATACGCAGTATTTT. Translated: CASSLGSLAGDGSTDTQYF.

This CDR3 is CASSPSGWDEAFF. CDR3 in DNA: TGTGCCAGCTCACCCTCAGGGTGGGATGAAGCTTTCTTT. The chain recombines TRBV18 with TRBJ1-1, with a possible D match to TRBD1 (5 bases). Germline values: CDR1 KGHSH, CDR2 LQKENI. The CDR3 runs to 13 residues. Trimming shortened V by 3 bases and J by 7 bases, and 12 bases separated the two germline ends. Full variable domain (remainder filled in from reference TRBV18 and TRBJ1-1): NAGVMQNPRHLVRRRGQEARLRCSPMKGHSHVYWYRQLPEEGLKFMVYLQKENIIDESGMPKERFSAEFPKEGPSILRIQQVVRGDSAAYFCASSPSGWDEAFFGQGTRLTVV.

This rearrangement joins TRBV5-6 to TRBJ2-7, with D possibly being TRBD2 (6 bases). Looked up from germline, CDR1 is SGHDT and CDR2 is YYEEEE. CDR3 size: 14 residues. V lost 1 base and J 4 bases, leaving 12 bases between the germline ends. The CDR3 protein is CASSLPSANYEQYF. The CDR3 DNA follows: TGTGCCAGCAGCTTGCCTAGCGCGAATTACGAGCAGTACTTC. The entire variable domain, with the rest obtained from reference TRBV5-6 and TRBJ2-7, is as follows: DAGVTQSPTHLIKTRGQQVTLRCSPKSGHDTVSWYQQALGQGPQFIFQYYEEEERQRGNFPDRFSGHQFPNYSSELNVNALLLGDSALYLCASSLPSANYEQYFGPGTRLTVT.

The V and J genes are TRBV7-2 and TRBJ2-3; 11 bases align to TRBD2. The CDR3 consists of 17 residues. Germline lookup yields CDR1 SGHTA and CDR2 FQGNSA. The J segment lost 1 base and the V segment lost 1 base, leaving 4 bases of the junction unmatched. The CDR3 DNA is TGTGCCAGCAGCTTAGGACCACTAGCGGGGGGCACAGATACGCAGTATTTT. The encoded protein is CASSLGPLAGGTDTQYF.

V gene TRBV28 combines with J gene TRBJ1-5; 10 bases align to TRBD1. The germline V gene has CDR1 MDHEN and CDR2 SYDVKM. V trimming: 5 bases; J trimming: 0 bases; junction bases outside the gene matches: 13. The CDR3 covers 19 residues. CDR3 region: CASSPYRDRGLYSNQPQHF. The CDR3 DNA is TGTGCCAGCAGTCCGTACCGGGACAGGGGCCTTTATAGCAATCAGCCCCAGCATTTT.

The chain uses TRBV4-2 and TRBJ2-7; tentatively, D is TRBD2 (5 bases). V lost 2 bases and J lost 0, with 11 bases in between. Germline V gene sequence: CDR1 LGHNA, CDR2 YNFKEQ. The CDR3 spans 15 residues. The CDR3 here is CASSQSSDSSYEQYF. In DNA, the CDR3 is TGTGCCAGCAGCCAATCGTCGGACTCCTCCTACGAGCAGTACTTC.

The chain joins TRBV14 to TRBJ2-5; D not certain. Germline loops: CDR1 SGHDN, CDR2 FVKESK. CDR3 length: 14 residues. Trimming took 2 bases from V and 0 from J, leaving 7 bases between them. The CDR3 sequence is CASSQNENQETQYF. The CDR3 DNA reads as TGTGCCAGCAGCCAAAACGAGAACCAAGAGACCCAGTACTTC.

The chain has TRBV5-1 and TRBJ2-3; the match to TRBD1 covers 9 bases. The CDR3 runs to 18 residues. Germline CDR1 is SGHRS and CDR2 is YFSETQ. The junction had 17 bases not matched to a gene; V was cut back by 5 bases and J by 4 bases. The CDR3 DNA is TGCGCCAGCAGTATACTACAGGGGGCAGATGGGGGGTCAGATACGCAGTATTTT. It is translated as CASSILQGADGGSDTQYF.

The chain joins TRBV11-2 to TRBJ2-1; D is unresolved. Trimming left V 0 bases short and J 9 bases short, with 12 bases between. Per the germline V gene, CDR1 is SGHAT and CDR2 is FQNNGV. This CDR3 has 14 residues. CDR3 nucleotides: TGTGCCAGCAGCTTAGACGCCCTAATTACTGAGCAGTTCTTC. Translated, it gives CASSLDALITEQFF.

This chain links TRBV13 with TRBJ2-1, with D maybe TRBD1 (6 bases). This CDR3 region has 15 residues. Germline CDR1 reads PRHDT; CDR2 reads FYEKMQ (reference sequence). With 4 bases removed from V and 4 bases from J, the gap between germline ends came to 14 bases. The CDR3 reads CASSSRKTGYNEQFF. CDR3 coding DNA: TGTGCCAGCAGCTCGAGGAAGACAGGATACAATGAGCAGTTCTTC.

V is TRBV5-8 and J is TRBJ2-1, with 7 bases aligning to TRBD2. Per germline, CDR1 SGHTS and CDR2 YDEGEE. After removal of 1 base from V and 2 bases from J, the junction contained 3 bases not matched to a gene. The CDR3 runs to 15 residues. The CDR3 region has the DNA TGTGCCAGCAGCTTGAGTGCGGGAGCCTACAATGAGCAGTTCTTC. Residues: CASSLSAGAYNEQFF.

The chain joins TRBV2 to TRBJ1-1, with a weak D call TRBD1 (6 bases). Germline lookup yields CDR1 SNHLY and CDR2 FYNNEI. The V and J ends lost 5 bases and 1 base respectively, with 11 bases between them. CDR3 size: 14 residues. The CDR3 DNA reads as TGTGCCAGCAGTATTCAGGGGCCGAACACTGAAGCTTTCTTT. It specifies CASSIQGPNTEAFF.

The chain couples TRBV19 to TRBJ1-3, with D unclear. The CDR3 sequence is 17 residues long. V was cut by 4 bases and J by 0 bases, with 16 bases left in between. Germline V gene data show CDR1 as LNHDA and CDR2 as SQIVND (reference sequence). The CDR3 sequence is CASSTVLAGRSGNTIYF. The CDR3, as DNA: TGTGCCAGTAGTACGGTTCTGGCAGGCCGCTCTGGAAACACCATATATTTT. The full variable domain, rest sourced from reference TRBV19 and TRBJ1-3, is DGGITQSPKYLFRKEGQNVTLSCEQNLNHDAMYWYRQDPGQGLRLIYYSQIVNDFQKGDIAEGYSVSREKKESFPLTVTSAQKNPTAFYLCASSTVLAGRSGNTIYFGEGSWLTVV.